This TCR beta chain emerged from a study of OX40 agonist ivuxolimab in advanced cancers. The wider study: Therapy given before enrollment (anti-PD-1, anti-PD-L1 or anti-CTLA-4) was allowed, and 35% to 45% had some.

As concerns this clone: The antigen is unknown.

Profiled with immunoSEQ multiplex PCR; TCRdb holds only in-frame clones, not every one. The sample has fewer than 50,000 clones; roughly 90% are singletons. The CDR3 spans 13 residues. Per germline, CDR1 SGDLS and CDR2 YYNGEE. With 5 bases clipped from V and 7 bases from J, the junction kept 6 bases outside the gene matches. Study-level findings and limits: Certain nonresponders likewise exhibited a low normalized T-cell clonal expansion.

This sample comprised CD4+ or CD8+ T cells sorted from blood, obtained in a trial of the OX40 agonist ivuxolimab. The chain is built from TRBV9 and TRBJ2-1; TRBD2 agrees at 7 bases. The clonotype was recovered from an adult with an advanced solid tumor such as melanoma, head and neck, liver or kidney cancer. The chain's CDR3 is CASSIRLANEQFF. The CDR3 region has the DNA TGTGCCAGCAGTATAAGACTAGCAAATGAGCAGTTCTTC. The complete variable domain, with remaining parts taken from reference TRBV9 and TRBJ2-1, reads DSGVTQTPKHLITATGQRVTLRCSPRSGDLSVYWYQQSLDQGLQFLIQYYNGEERAKGNILERFSAQQFPDLHSELNLSSLELGDSALYFCASSIRLANEQFFGPGTRLTVL.